The T cell receptor (beta chain) under discussion was sequenced for a study of shared clonotypes between healthy human individuals. CDR1 LNHNV and CDR2 YYDKDF come from the germline V gene (reference sequence). This CDR3 has 14 amino acids. V was pared by 1 base and J by 9 bases, with 12 bases between. Clones were sequenced by immunoSEQ multiplex PCR, and TCRdb holds only the in-frame ones, with some missing. This table holds roughly 500,000 clones, around 73% found once. The receptor's source is a woman between 35 and 50 years old in good health. Some clones in this sample may be carry-over from other donors' samples. Sequencing was carried out using PBMCs. The gene calls are TRBV15 and TRBJ2-2; D is undetermined. CDR3 bases: TGTGCCACCAGCAGAGCGGGCGTGCTCCGGGAGCTGTTTTTT. The encoded protein is CATSRAGVLRELFF.